This T cell receptor beta chain was identified during a study of regulatory T cells in long-lasting Graves disease. The sample holds a few counts of this clonotype. With iRepertoire HTBI primers and Arm-PCR of CDR3 regions, TCR beta libraries were built. TCRdb redid the calling of the multiplex PCR reads with MiXCR, one entry per CDR3 protein. This table holds approximately 560,000 distinct CDR3 sequences, about 16% found once. Time point described: newly diagnosed GD, antithyroid drugs for less than 3 months. With RNA extracted from PBMCs as input, the TCR library was made. The same data also went into a second study, on T cells in Graves' hyperthyroidism and ophthalmopathy.

This specimen was peripheral blood mononuclear cells (PBMCs), taken at new diagnosis, from a patient treated with antithyroid drugs. This clonotype originated in a young man with Graves disease.

The CDR3 loop reads CASRPPGYAYEQYF. CDR3 nucleotide sequence: TGTGCCAGTAGACCCCCAGGTTACGCCTACGAGCAGTACTTC. This chain uses TRBV19 with TRBJ2-7, with no clear D. Trimming removed 6 bases from V and 2 bases from J, with 14 bases in between. Germline V gene data show CDR1 as LNHDA and CDR2 as SQIVND (reference sequence). The CDR3 length is 14 residues.